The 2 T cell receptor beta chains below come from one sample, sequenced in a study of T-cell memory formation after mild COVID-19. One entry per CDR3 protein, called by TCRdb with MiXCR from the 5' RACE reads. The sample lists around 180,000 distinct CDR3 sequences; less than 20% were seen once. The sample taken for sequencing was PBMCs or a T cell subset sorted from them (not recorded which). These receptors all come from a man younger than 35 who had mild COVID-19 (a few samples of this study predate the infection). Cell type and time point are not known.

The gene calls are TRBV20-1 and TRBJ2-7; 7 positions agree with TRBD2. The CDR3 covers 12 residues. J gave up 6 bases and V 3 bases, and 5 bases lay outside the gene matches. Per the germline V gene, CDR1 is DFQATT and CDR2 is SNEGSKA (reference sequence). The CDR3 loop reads CSASREASEQYF. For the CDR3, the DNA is TGCAGTGCTAGCCGGGAGGCGAGCGAGCAGTACTTC.

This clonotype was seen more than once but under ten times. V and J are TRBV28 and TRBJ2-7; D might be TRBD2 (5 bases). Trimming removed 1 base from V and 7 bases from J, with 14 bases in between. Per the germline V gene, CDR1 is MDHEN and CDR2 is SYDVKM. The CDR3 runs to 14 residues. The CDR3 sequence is CASSLFAASGEQYV. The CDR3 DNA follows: TGTGCCAGCAGTTTATTTGCAGCATCGGGGGAGCAGTACGTC.